One sample yielded the 19 T cell receptor beta chains listed below, sequenced in a study of neurological immune-mediated disorders. TCRdb reprocessed the 5' RACE reads via MiXCR and lists one record per CDR3 protein. Found here are fewer than 50,000 distinct CDR3 sequences, more than 9.5% of them singletons; the top ten hold 9%. Described time point: longitudinal time-point 3. The sample was PBMCs. Receptors originate from a male donor with HTLV-1-associated myelopathy (HAM/TSP).

This clonotype was detected many times. This chain connects TRBV29-1 to TRBJ1-5; 7 bases agree with TRBD1. Looked up from germline, CDR1 is SQVTM and CDR2 is ANQGSEA. V lost 1 base to trimming and J lost 5 bases; unmatched junction nucleotides: 2. CDR3 size: 13 residues. The CDR3 nucleotides are TGCAGCGTTGAAGGGGACAGTGATCAGCCCCAGCATTTT. Its protein product is CSVEGDSDQPQHF.

This clonotype showed up just once. A read error may explain this, as a much larger clone is one base away. The chain employs TRBV11-2 and TRBJ2-5, with D unresolved. The CDR3 runs to 12 residues. Germline CDR1 reads SGHAT; CDR2 reads FQNNGV. The CDR3 protein is CVSSKNEETQYF. Here the CDR3 DNA reads TGTGTCAGCAGCAAAAACGAAGAGACCCAGTACTTC.

There are many counts of this clonotype. The gene calls are TRBV5-1 and TRBJ2-3; TRBD1 might be the D (5 bases). CDR1 and CDR2 from the germline V gene are SGHRS and YFSETQ. The V end was cut by 0 bases, the J end by 12 bases, with 8 bases between. The CDR3 consists of 11 residues. CDR3 protein: CASSLVGQQYF. The CDR3 DNA sequence: TGCGCCAGCAGCTTGGTTGGACAACAGTATTTT.

This clonotype was observed many times. The chain links TRBV5-5 to TRBJ1-4; D is possibly TRBD1 (5 bases). With 4 bases removed from V and 6 bases from J, the gap between germline ends came to 16 bases. CDR1 and CDR2 (germline): SGHKS, YYEKEE (reference sequence). The CDR3 is 15 amino acids. CDR3 amino acids: CASSQARDPHEKLFF. In DNA form, the CDR3 reads TGTGCCAGCAGCCAGGCCAGGGATCCTCATGAAAAACTGTTTTTT.

This clonotype was seen many times. The chain carries TRBV18 and TRBJ2-5, with a possible D match to TRBD2 (5 bases). The CDR3 sequence is 14 residues long. Trimming took 0 bases from V and 5 from J, leaving 10 bases between them. Per germline, CDR1 KGHSH and CDR2 LQKENI. The CDR3 DNA follows: TGTGCCAGCTCACCACCGAGGGAGCGGGAGACCCAGTACTTC. It specifies CASSPPRERETQYF.

This clonotype appeared many times. This chain connects TRBV20-1 to TRBJ1-1; D possibly corresponds to TRBD1 (5 bases). The CDR3 is 13 residues long. Germline V CDR1 and CDR2: DFQATT, SNEGSKA (reference sequence). The V end lost 5 bases, the J end lost 1 base, and 11 bases lay between the germline ends. CDR3 loop: CSAWTPTNTEAFF. The CDR3 DNA sequence: TGCAGTGCTTGGACACCAACGAACACTGAAGCTTTCTTT.

This clonotype appeared many times. V is TRBV20-1 and J is TRBJ1-1; maybe TRBD1 (6 bases). V lost 6 bases to trimming and J lost 0 bases, with 14 bases between them. CDR3 length: 14 residues. Germline loops: CDR1 DFQATT, CDR2 SNEGSKA (reference sequence). In nucleotides, the CDR3 is TGCAGTGCGAAATCTCCAGGGGTGAACACTGAAGCTTTCTTT. This encodes CSAKSPGVNTEAFF.

This clonotype was detected many times. The chain employs TRBV7-2 and TRBJ1-5; 8 bases match TRBD1. J was trimmed by 0 bases and V by 5 bases; bases with no gene match: 3. The CDR3 loop spans 15 amino acids. Germline loops: CDR1 SGHTA, CDR2 FQGNSA. The DNA for the CDR3 is TGTGCCAGCAGCACAGGGGGGAATAGCAATCAGCCCCAGCATTTT. Translated: CASSTGGNSNQPQHF.

This clonotype occurred a few times. V is TRBV12-3 or TRBV12-4 and J is TRBJ2-3, with D possibly matching TRBD1 (5 bases). The V end was cut by 4 bases, the J end by 5 bases, with 13 bases between. CDR3 length: 14 amino acids. The CDR3 sequence is CASSSQGALDTQYF. For the CDR3, the DNA is TGTGCCAGCAGTTCCCAAGGGGCGTTAGATACGCAGTATTTT.

This clonotype appeared many times. This rearrangement joins TRBV2 to TRBJ1-6; D unresolved. Germline V gene data show CDR1 as SNHLY and CDR2 as FYNNEI. This CDR3 contains 17 residues. Trimming pared 7 bases from V and 6 bases from J, leaving 22 bases between. The CDR3 DNA sequence: TGTGCCAGCACCCCGGTCGCCCCGGGCAGAGTTAATTCACCCCTCCACTTT. Its protein product is CASTPVAPGRVNSPLHF. The complete variable domain, with remaining parts taken from reference TRBV2 and TRBJ1-6, reads EPEVTQTPSHQVTQMGQEVILRCVPISNHLYFYWYRQILGQKVEFLVSFYNNEISEKSEIFDDQFSVERPDGSNFTLKIRSTKLEDSAMYFCASTPVAPGRVNSPLHFGNGTRLTVT.

The chain combines TRBV7-2 with TRBJ2-7; 13 bases agree with TRBD2. The CDR3 contains 17 residues. Losses at the gene ends were 3 bases for V and 1 base for J; bases not matched to a gene: 6. CDR1 is SGHTA, CDR2 FQGNSA, per germline. CDR3: CASSLGLAGTFSYEQYF. CDR3 bases: TGTGCCAGCAGCTTGGGACTAGCGGGGACTTTTTCCTACGAGCAGTACTTC.

The sample holds many counts of this clonotype. The chain is built from TRBV20-1 and TRBJ1-1; tentative D call: TRBD1 (5 bases). The V gene's germline CDR1 is DFQATT and CDR2 SNEGSKA (reference sequence). The CDR3 has 11 amino acids. The CDR3 DNA reads as TGCAACGTCGGGGCCTCAACTGAAGCTTTCTTT. Amino acid sequence: CNVGASTEAFF.

This clonotype was seen repeatedly, ten times or more. V gene TRBV7-2 combines with J gene TRBJ2-1; tentatively, D is TRBD2 (5 bases). V was trimmed by 5 bases and J by 0 bases, leaving 8 bases between them. The V gene's germline CDR1 is SGHTA and CDR2 FQGNSA. The CDR3 covers 14 residues. DNA for the CDR3: TGTGCCAGCAGCCCTGGACTCTCCTACAATGAGCAGTTCTTC. Translated, it gives CASSPGLSYNEQFF.

This clonotype was observed at least ten times. The chain carries TRBV9 and TRBJ1-2; the D gene is possibly TRBD1 (5 bases). Trimming removed 4 bases at V and 3 bases at J, with 13 bases between. CDR3 length equals 14 residues. Germline lookup yields CDR1 SGDLS and CDR2 YYNGEE. The CDR3 DNA reads as TGTGCCAGCAGCCCCGCGGTAGGGGACTATGGCTACACCTTC. This translates into CASSPAVGDYGYTF. The whole variable domain, filled in from reference TRBV9 and TRBJ1-2, reads DSGVTQTPKHLITATGQRVTLRCSPRSGDLSVYWYQQSLDQGLQFLIQYYNGEERAKGNILERFSAQQFPDLHSELNLSSLELGDSALYFCASSPAVGDYGYTFGSGTRLTVV.

The chain is built from TRBV6-1 and TRBJ1-6; D gene ambiguous. The CDR3 is 11 amino acids. Germline assignment: CDR1 MNHNS and CDR2 SASEGT. The V and J ends lost 2 bases and 19 bases respectively, with 12 bases between them. Written as DNA, the CDR3 is TGTGCCAGCAGTGAACCCACCCTCTTACACTTT. This sequence encodes CASSEPTLLHF.

The V call is TRBV7-9, the J call TRBJ2-1; 10 nucleotides align to TRBD2. Germline V gene sequence: CDR1 SEHNR, CDR2 FQNEAQ (reference sequence). V shed 6 bases, J shed 7 bases, and the junction held 6 bases outside the gene matches. The CDR3 is 14 residues long. The CDR3 DNA follows: TGTGCCAGCAGGTCCGGAGCGGGGGGGAATGAGCAGTTCTTC. It specifies CASRSGAGGNEQFF.

This clonotype was seen repeatedly, ten times or more. The chain combines TRBV6-2 or TRBV6-3 with TRBJ2-3, with 7 bases identical to TRBD2. CDR3 size: 17 residues. Trimming removed 2 bases from V and 5 bases from J; junction bases left unmatched: 13. Germline lookup yields CDR1 MNHEY and CDR2 SVGEGT. The CDR3 nucleotides are TGTGCCAGCAGTTACCGATGGAGCGGGGCCGTTGGAGATACGCAGTATTTT. Encoded protein: CASSYRWSGAVGDTQYF.

This clonotype was counted a few times. A single base separates this from a much larger clone, so it may be a read error. The chain uses TRBV5-1 and TRBJ1-2; D is uncertain. The CDR3 loop spans 14 amino acids. V was clipped by 4 bases and J by 4 bases, with 14 bases between them. CDR1 SGHRS and CDR2 YFSETQ come from the germline V gene. For the CDR3, the DNA is TGCGCCAGCAGCCAAGTCAGGCCCGCCTATGGCTACACCTTC. Amino acids: CASSQVRPAYGYTF.

This clonotype occurred many times. The V gene is TRBV12-3 or TRBV12-4, the J gene TRBJ1-5; 8 nucleotides align to TRBD1. The CDR3 spans 12 residues. After removal of 7 bases from V and 11 bases from J, the junction contained 7 bases not matched to a gene. This CDR3 is CASTTGGKAQHF. Here the CDR3 DNA reads TGTGCCAGCACTACAGGGGGGAAGGCCCAGCATTTT.